The 26 T cell receptor beta chains below all came from one sample that was sequenced in a study of blood T cell repertoires in COVID-19. Only in-frame clones appear in the TCRdb table, and some are missing; sequencing was by immunoSEQ multiplex PCR. This sample has approximately 200,000 clones, with about 91% found just once. The sequencing input was PBMCs or T cells enriched from blood (not recorded which). These receptors came from a man younger than 35 with acute COVID-19.

This clone was picked up one time. The V gene is TRBV7-2, the J gene TRBJ1-2, with 7 nucleotides matching TRBD1. Germline CDR1 is SGHTA and CDR2 is FQGNSA. Trimming took 6 bases from V and 8 from J; bases not matched to a gene: 9. CDR3 size: 13 residues. In DNA form, the CDR3 reads TGTGCCAGCAGATTGACAGGGATACGGGGCTACACCTTC. Translating it yields CASRLTGIRGYTF.

The V gene is TRBV5-1, the J gene TRBJ2-3; 9 nucleotides match TRBD1. CDR3 length equals 15 residues. J was trimmed by 5 bases and V by 4 bases; bases with no gene match: 8. The germline CDR1 and CDR2 sequences are SGHRS and YFSETQ. CDR3 DNA sequence: TGCGCCAGCAGCCCAGGACAGGGGTCGGGAGATACGCAGTATTTT. This sequence encodes CASSPGQGSGDTQYF.

The V call is TRBV7-2, the J call TRBJ2-5, with D possibly TRBD2 on 5 matching bases. V was pared by 5 bases and J by 3 bases, with 10 bases between. The germline gives CDR1 SGHTA, CDR2 FQGNSA. CDR3 length equals 13 residues. The CDR3 reads CASSTGLEETQYF. In nucleotides, the CDR3 is TGTGCCAGCAGCACTGGACTGGAAGAGACCCAGTACTTC.

The gene calls are TRBV18 and TRBJ2-1; possible D gene TRBD2, 7 bases. V was clipped by 0 bases and J by 10 bases, with 10 bases between them. CDR3 length: 13 residues. Germline V gives CDR1 KGHSH, CDR2 LQKENI. This CDR3 is CASSPPEGGEQFF. CDR3 nucleotide sequence: TGTGCCAGCTCACCACCGGAGGGGGGGGAGCAGTTCTTC. Full variable domain (remainder filled in from reference TRBV18 and TRBJ2-1): NAGVMQNPRHLVRRRGQEARLRCSPMKGHSHVYWYRQLPEEGLKFMVYLQKENIIDESGMPKERFSAEFPKEGPSILRIQQVVRGDSAAYFCASSPPEGGEQFFGPGTRLTVL.

This clone was counted a few times. The chain is built from TRBV28 and TRBJ2-7; D is possibly TRBD2 (6 bases). The germline CDR1 and CDR2 sequences are MDHEN and SYDVKM. This CDR3 has 13 residues. Between the trimmed V and J ends, which lost 7 bases and 7 bases, there was a span of 17 bases. CDR3 loop: CASKTGVLREQYF. The CDR3 DNA sequence: TGTGCCAGCAAGACGGGAGTACTACGGGAGCAGTACTTC.

The J gene is TRBJ2-7, the V gene TRBV27, with D possibly TRBD1 on 6 matching bases. V was shortened by 4 bases and J by 5 bases, with 18 bases between the two germline ends. The V gene's germline CDR1 is MNHEY and CDR2 SMNVEV (reference sequence). This CDR3 has 15 residues. In nucleotides, the CDR3 is TGTGCCAGCAGTTCCACAGGGTGGGTGAGGGACGAGCAGTACTTC. Its protein is CASSSTGWVRDEQYF.

The chain carries TRBV11-2 and TRBJ2-1; TRBD1 aligns across 10 bases. The V gene end was trimmed by 4 bases and the J gene end by 8 bases; junction bases not matched to a gene: 14. The CDR3 is made up of 17 amino acids. The germline V gene has CDR1 SGHAT and CDR2 FQNNGV. The CDR3: CASSSFPGQGFWDEQFF. CDR3 nucleotide sequence: TGTGCCAGCAGCTCTTTTCCGGGACAGGGGTTCTGGGATGAGCAGTTCTTC.

The V call is TRBV24-1, the J call TRBJ1-5, with a tentative D call TRBD1 (6 bases). The germline V gene has CDR1 KGHDR and CDR2 SFDVKD. The CDR3 has 15 amino acids. Between the trimmed V and J ends, which lost 3 bases and 3 bases, there was a span of 11 bases. CDR3 loop: CATSDRDTVNQPQHF. CDR3 DNA sequence: TGTGCCACCAGTGATCGGGACACCGTCAATCAGCCCCAGCATTTT.

The V and J genes are TRBV28 and TRBJ1-5; tentative D call: TRBD1 (6 bases). Germline V gene data show CDR1 as MDHEN and CDR2 as SYDVKM. V was shortened by 6 bases and J by 2 bases, with 17 bases between the two germline ends. The CDR3 loop spans 16 amino acids. CDR3 nucleotides: TGTGCCAGCAGCGAACCTACTCCAGGGGGCAATCAGCCCCAGCATTTT. Protein: CASSEPTPGGNQPQHF.

This clone was seen just once. The chain uses TRBV28 and TRBJ2-3; 10 positions match TRBD2. The trim removed 8 bases at V and 3 bases at J, leaving 11 bases unmatched. Germline CDR1 is MDHEN and CDR2 is SYDVKM. This CDR3 comprises 16 residues. Here the CDR3 reads CASSTSGTAMTDTQYF. In DNA, the CDR3 is TGTGCCAGCTCTACTAGCGGGACAGCGATGACAGATACGCAGTATTTT.

The gene calls are TRBV27 and TRBJ2-7; 7 nucleotides align to TRBD1. From germline, CDR1 is MNHEY and CDR2 SMNVEV (reference sequence). Trimming removed 9 bases from V and 1 base from J; junction bases left unmatched: 12. The CDR3 spans 15 residues. CDR3 sequence (DNA): TGTGCCAGTCGTGCTGGACAGGATATTTCCTACGAGCAGTACTTC. Its protein product is CASRAGQDISYEQYF.

The chain carries TRBV9 and TRBJ1-2; 7 positions match TRBD1. Germline V gives CDR1 SGDLS, CDR2 YYNGEE. Losses at the gene ends were 3 bases for V and 8 bases for J; bases not matched to a gene: 7. The CDR3 is 13 residues long. Written as DNA, the CDR3 is TGTGCCAGCAGCGGAAGCCAGGGGGAGGGCTACACCTTC. Translated, it gives CASSGSQGEGYTF.

A single count supports this clone. The rearrangement joins TRBV28 to TRBJ1-1; no definite D call. The CDR3 has 14 amino acids. The germline V gene has CDR1 MDHEN and CDR2 SYDVKM. Trimming removed 2 bases at V and 2 bases at J, with 9 bases between. The CDR3 region has the DNA TGTGCCAGCAGTTTAGTTCCGCGCAACACTGAAGCTTTCTTT. This gives the protein CASSLVPRNTEAFF.

The V gene is TRBV11-2, the J gene TRBJ1-2, with 7 positions matching TRBD1. Trimming took 5 bases from V and 0 from J; bases not matched to a gene: 3. The germline gives CDR1 SGHAT, CDR2 FQNNGV. CDR3 length equals 14 residues. The CDR3 nucleotides are TGTGCCAGCAGCCTGGGACAGTCTAACTATGGCTACACCTTC. It specifies CASSLGQSNYGYTF.

This clone appeared once. The CDR3, as DNA: TGTGCCAGCAGCACACAGGGATGGGAGCTGTTTTTT. Its translation: CASSTQGWELFF. The V gene is TRBV7-2, the J gene TRBJ2-2, with D perhaps matching TRBD1 (6 bases). V was pared by 5 bases and J by 9 bases, with 10 bases between. This CDR3 is built from 12 residues. Germline-derived CDR1 and CDR2 are SGHTA and FQGNSA. The full variable domain, with the rest looked up from reference TRBV7-2 and TRBJ2-2, is GAGVSQSPSNKVTEKGKDVELRCDPISGHTALYWYRQSLGQGLEFLIYFQGNSAPDKSGLPSDRFSAERTGGSVSTLTIQRTQQEDSAVYLCASSTQGWELFFGEGSRLTVL.

The chain links TRBV7-3 to TRBJ2-5; 11 nucleotides align to TRBD1. The CDR3 has 15 residues. Germline-derived CDR1 and CDR2 are SGHTA and FQGTGA. With 6 bases clipped from V and 4 bases from J, the junction kept 7 bases outside the gene matches. CDR3 sequence (DNA): TGTGCCAGCAGAAAAACCGGGACAGGGGGAGAGACCCAGTACTTC. It specifies CASRKTGTGGETQYF.

The chain links TRBV12-3 or TRBV12-4 to TRBJ1-1; D might be TRBD1 (6 bases). V gave up 5 bases and J gave up 5 bases, with 9 bases separating them. CDR3 length: 12 amino acids. The DNA of the CDR3 is TGTGCCAGCAGTAGTCAGGGGACTGAAGCTTTCTTT. Translating gives CASSSQGTEAFF.

V and J are TRBV6-5 and TRBJ1-2; 7 bases are shared with TRBD1. Per germline, CDR1 MNHEY and CDR2 SVGAGI. J was trimmed by 7 bases and V by 7 bases; bases with no gene match: 15. CDR3 length: 15 amino acids. CDR3 coding DNA: TGTGCCAGCACCCCCCGAGAAGACAGGGTTAGTGGCTACACCTTC. Protein: CASTPREDRVSGYTF.

The rearrangement links TRBV5-4 to TRBJ2-7; 7 positions agree with TRBD2. J was trimmed by 6 bases and V by 9 bases; bases with no gene match: 6. The CDR3 is 11 residues long. Germline V gene lookup returns CDR1 SGHNT and CDR2 YYREEE (reference sequence). CDR3 protein: CATDTGGEQYF. The CDR3 DNA is TGTGCCACGGATACGGGGGGCGAGCAGTACTTC.

The rearrangement uses TRBV6-4 and TRBJ2-2, with TRBD2 identical over 8 bases. CDR3 size: 14 residues. The germline gives CDR1 MRHNA, CDR2 SNTAGT. Trimming at V came to 3 bases and at J to 3 bases, leaving 0 bases not matched to a gene. The CDR3 sequence: CASSETSDTGELFF. DNA of the CDR3: TGTGCCAGCAGTGAGACTAGCGACACCGGGGAGCTGTTTTTT.

The chain employs TRBV4-2 and TRBJ2-7; 9 nucleotides line up with TRBD1. The CDR3 sequence is 16 residues long. Trimming took 4 bases from V and 3 from J; bases not matched to a gene: 10. Germline lookup yields CDR1 LGHNA and CDR2 YNFKEQ. Here the CDR3 reads CASSRQGGQGRYEQYF. CDR3 sequence (DNA): TGTGCCAGCAGCCGTCAAGGGGGACAGGGACGCTACGAGCAGTACTTC.

This clone has more than one count but fewer than ten. The genes are TRBV1 and TRBJ2-5; the table's D call TRBD1 went unverified against the DNA. TRBV1 is a listed pseudogene. This CDR3 contains 14 residues. CDR3 region: CTSSRPTGRETQYF. The CDR3, as DNA: TGCACCAGCAGCCGCCCGACAGGGAGGGAGACCCAGTACTTC.

The V call is TRBV19, the J call TRBJ1-5; D ambiguous. Germline lookup yields CDR1 LNHDA and CDR2 SQIVND (reference sequence). The CDR3 has 13 residues. The V end lost 4 bases, the J end lost 5 bases, and 9 bases lay between the germline ends. In DNA form, the CDR3 reads TGTGCCAGTAGTACTCAGGTTCATCAGCCCCAGCATTTT. Its translation is CASSTQVHQPQHF. Supplemented by reference TRBV19 and TRBJ1-5, the full variable domain reads DGGITQSPKYLFRKEGQNVTLSCEQNLNHDAMYWYRQDPGQGLRLIYYSQIVNDFQKGDIAEGYSVSREKKESFPLTVTSAQKNPTAFYLCASSTQVHQPQHFGDGTRLSIL.

The chain links TRBV28 to TRBJ1-2, with 9 bases aligning to TRBD1. CDR1 is MDHEN, CDR2 SYDVKM, per germline. Unmatched junction bases numbered 1, after V lost 5 bases and J lost 0 bases. This CDR3 has 14 amino acids. In DNA form, the CDR3 reads TGTGCCAGCAGTCGACAGGGGGCTAACTATGGCTACACCTTC. This gives the protein CASSRQGANYGYTF.

V gene TRBV7-3 combines with J gene TRBJ2-2; tentatively, D is TRBD1 (6 bases). CDR1 SGHTA and CDR2 FQGTGA come from the germline V gene. V lost 5 bases and J 3 bases, leaving 13 bases between the germline ends. This CDR3 contains 15 residues. The CDR3 DNA reads as TGTGCCAGCAGCAAATGGTGGGGGCACACCGGGGAGCTGTTTTTT. This sequence encodes CASSKWWGHTGELFF.

The CDR3 here is CASSLDVGMGQGYNEQFF. CDR3 bases: TGTGCCAGCAGCTTAGATGTAGGAATGGGACAGGGCTACAATGAGCAGTTCTTC. The V and J genes are TRBV11-2 and TRBJ2-1; the match to TRBD1 covers 9 bases. The CDR3 spans 18 residues. The V and J ends lost 0 bases and 3 bases, in that order; junction bases with no gene match: 9. Germline V gene lookup returns CDR1 SGHAT and CDR2 FQNNGV.